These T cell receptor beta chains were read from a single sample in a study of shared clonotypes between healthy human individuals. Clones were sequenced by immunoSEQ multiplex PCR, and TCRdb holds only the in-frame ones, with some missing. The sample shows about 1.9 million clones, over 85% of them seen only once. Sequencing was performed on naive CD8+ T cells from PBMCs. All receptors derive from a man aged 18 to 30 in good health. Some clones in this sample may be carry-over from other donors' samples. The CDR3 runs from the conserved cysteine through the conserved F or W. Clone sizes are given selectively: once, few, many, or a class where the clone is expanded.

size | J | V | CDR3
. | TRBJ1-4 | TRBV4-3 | CASSSGTGLREKLFF
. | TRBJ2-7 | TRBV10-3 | CAISESRGQGRAYEQYF
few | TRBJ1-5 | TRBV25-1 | CASSPTGGFQPQHF
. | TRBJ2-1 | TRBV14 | CASSQRGLVRRNEQFF
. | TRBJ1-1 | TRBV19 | CASSVRDRGTEAFF
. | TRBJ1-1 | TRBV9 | CASSAETRTGGLNTEAFF
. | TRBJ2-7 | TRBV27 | CASSPGTPYEQYF
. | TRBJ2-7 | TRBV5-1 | CASSLSGSGFYEQYF
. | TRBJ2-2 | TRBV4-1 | CASKPREGTGELFF
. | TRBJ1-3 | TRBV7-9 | CASSPDLLSFSGNTIYF
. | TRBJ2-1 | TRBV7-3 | CASSLGVSNEQFF
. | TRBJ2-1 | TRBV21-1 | CARSFGENNEQFF
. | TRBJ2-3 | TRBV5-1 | CASSYRDSPRDTQYF
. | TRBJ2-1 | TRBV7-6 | CASSLGGSYNEQFF
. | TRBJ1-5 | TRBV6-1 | CASSGGLGNQPQHF
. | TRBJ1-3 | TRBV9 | CASSAASDGNTIYF
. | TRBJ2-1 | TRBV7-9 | CASSLDRTGGFDEQFF
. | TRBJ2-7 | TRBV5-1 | CASSQSAGPGYEQYF
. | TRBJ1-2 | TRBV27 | CASSLRQGSHYGYTF
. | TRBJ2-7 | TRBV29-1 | CSVVSTGDPSYEQYF
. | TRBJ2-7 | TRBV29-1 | CSVEEGDTYEQYF
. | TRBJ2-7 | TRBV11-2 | CASSPGLAGVVSYEQYF
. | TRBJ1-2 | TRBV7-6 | CASSPTLRDQSFSHYGYTF
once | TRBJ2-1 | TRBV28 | CASTKGQFINEQFF
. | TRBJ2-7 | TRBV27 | CASISRGSSVYEQYF
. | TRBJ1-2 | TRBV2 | CASSEGQSNYGYTF
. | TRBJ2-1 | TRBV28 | CASSSRGGEQFF
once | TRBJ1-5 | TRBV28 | CASSYTVLGNQPQHF
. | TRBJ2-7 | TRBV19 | CASSILGDTYEQYF
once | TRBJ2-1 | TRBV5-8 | CASGGWGSSYNEQFF
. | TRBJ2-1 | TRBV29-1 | CSAPATGRGWYNEQFF
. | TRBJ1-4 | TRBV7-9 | CASSAPTGSKEKLFF
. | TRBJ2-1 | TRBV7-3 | CASSFGPGLGSEQFF
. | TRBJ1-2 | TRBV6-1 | CASSELFVYGRGYTF
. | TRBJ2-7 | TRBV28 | CASSLRGGYYEQYF
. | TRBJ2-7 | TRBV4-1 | CASSHMDRGYEQYF
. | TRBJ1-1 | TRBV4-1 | CASSLGAWTEAFF
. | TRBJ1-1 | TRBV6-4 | CASSDITGEAFF
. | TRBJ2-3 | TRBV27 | CASSLQGPDTQYF
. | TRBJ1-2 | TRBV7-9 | CASSLADWDYGYTF